In its sample, the clone carrying this T cell receptor beta chain was seen many times. These data belong to a study of T cells in Graves' hyperthyroidism and ophthalmopathy. Regions amplified from RNA transcripts were the TCR beta CDR3 regions. TCR CDR3 underwent first-round RT-PCR with the HTBI primer set. TCRdb reprocessed the multiplex PCR reads via MiXCR and lists one record per CDR3 protein. The data hold more than 500,000 distinct CDR3 sequences, with around 46% observed a single time. Germline assignment: CDR1 SGHTA and CDR2 FQGNSA. With 5 bases removed from V and 5 bases from J, the gap between germline ends came to 6 bases. This CDR3 comprises 11 residues.

The J gene is TRBJ2-5, the V gene TRBV7-2; no clear D. This sequence was found in an adult woman with Graves' disease, either hyperthyroidism or ophthalmopathy (not recorded which). The sequencing sample was made of peripheral blood or thyroid tissue (not recorded which). The CDR3 reads CASSGRETQYF. In DNA, the CDR3 is TGTGCCAGCAGCGGCAGGGAGACCCAGTACTTC.